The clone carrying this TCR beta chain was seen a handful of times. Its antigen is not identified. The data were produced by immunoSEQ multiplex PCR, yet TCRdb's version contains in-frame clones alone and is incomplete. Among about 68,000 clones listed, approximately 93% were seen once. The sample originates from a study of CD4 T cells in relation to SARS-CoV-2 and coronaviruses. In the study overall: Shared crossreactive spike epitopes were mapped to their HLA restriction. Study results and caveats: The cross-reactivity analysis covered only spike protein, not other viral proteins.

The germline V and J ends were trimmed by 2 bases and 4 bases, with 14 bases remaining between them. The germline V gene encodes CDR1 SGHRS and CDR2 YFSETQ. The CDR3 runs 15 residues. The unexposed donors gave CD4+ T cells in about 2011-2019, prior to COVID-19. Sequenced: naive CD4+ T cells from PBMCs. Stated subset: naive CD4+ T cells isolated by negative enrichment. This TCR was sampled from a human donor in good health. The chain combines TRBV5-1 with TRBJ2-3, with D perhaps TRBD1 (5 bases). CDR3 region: CASSFARDLADTQYF. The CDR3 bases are TGCGCCAGCAGCTTCGCCAGGGATTTAGCAGATACGCAGTATTTT.